Listed here is a single T cell receptor (beta chain). Its antigen is currently unknown. The assay was immunoSEQ multiplex PCR, and TCRdb's table has in-frame clones only and misses some. Of 35,000 to 45,000 clones listed, 70% to 85% are singletons. V dropped 4 bases and J dropped 3; count of bases not matched to a gene: 3. The CDR3 extends over 14 amino acids. Germline V gene data show CDR1 as SGHKS and CDR2 as YYEKEE (reference sequence). The sample is drawn from a study of CD4 T cells in relation to SARS-CoV-2 and coronaviruses. Study-wide context: The HLA restriction of the shared crossreactive spike epitopes was mapped. Points from the study as a whole: Around 60% of donors had memory CD4+ clonotypes crossrecognizing SARS-CoV-2 and common cold coronavirus spike.

The sample taken for sequencing was memory CD4+ T cells from PBMCs, cultured in vitro. The sequence derives from an adult with COVID-19. The rearrangement uses TRBV5-5 and TRBJ2-3; 9 positions agree with TRBD2. In DNA form, the CDR3 reads TGTGCCAGCAGCGCAACTAGCGGGACAGATACGCAGTATTTT. Its translation: CASSATSGTDTQYF.